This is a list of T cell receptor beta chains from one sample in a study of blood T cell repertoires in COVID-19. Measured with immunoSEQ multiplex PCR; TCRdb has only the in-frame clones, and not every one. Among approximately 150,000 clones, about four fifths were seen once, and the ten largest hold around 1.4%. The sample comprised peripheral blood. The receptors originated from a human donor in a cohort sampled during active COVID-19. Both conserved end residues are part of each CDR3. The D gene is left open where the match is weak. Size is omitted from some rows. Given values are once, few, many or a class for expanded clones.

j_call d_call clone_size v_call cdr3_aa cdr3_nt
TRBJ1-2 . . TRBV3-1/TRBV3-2 CASSQSGNYGYTF TGTGCCAGCAGCCAATCGGGTAACTATGGCTACACCTTC
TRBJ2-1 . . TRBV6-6 CASSPTRDEQFF TGTGCCAGCAGCCCAACGAGGGATGAGCAGTTCTTC
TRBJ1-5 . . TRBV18 CASSPGSQPQHF TGTGCCAGCTCACCAGGGAGCCAGCCCCAGCATTTT
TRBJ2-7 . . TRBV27 CASSFRTDPSYEQYF TGTGCCAGCAGTTTTCGGACAGATCCCTCCTACGAGCAGTACTTC
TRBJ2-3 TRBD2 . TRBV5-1 CASSPGTSGFDTQYF TGCGCCAGCTCCCCCGGGACTAGCGGGTTTGATACGCAGTATTTT
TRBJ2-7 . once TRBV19 CASSITFSGRTYEQYF TGTGCCAGTAGTATTACCTTTAGCGGTCGTACCTACGAGCAGTACTTC
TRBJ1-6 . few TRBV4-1 CASSQGLFPLHF TGCGCCAGCAGCCAGGGACTTTTTCCCCTCCACTTT
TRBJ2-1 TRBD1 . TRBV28 CASSTGGHLYNEQFF TGTGCCAGCAGTACAGGGGGCCATCTCTACAATGAGCAGTTCTTC
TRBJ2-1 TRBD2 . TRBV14 CASSQRGTSGYNEQFF TGTGCCAGCAGCCAACGGGGAACTAGCGGCTACAATGAGCAGTTCTTC
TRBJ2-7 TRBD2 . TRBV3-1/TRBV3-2 CARRRLADLQGHYEQYF TGTGCCCGAAGGAGACTAGCGGACCTCCAAGGGCATTACGAGCAGTACTTC
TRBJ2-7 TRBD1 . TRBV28 CATLPGQTYEQYF TGTGCCACCTTACCGGGACAGACCTACGAGCAGTACTTC
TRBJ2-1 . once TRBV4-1 CASSQGPPLNEQFF TGCGCCAGCAGCCAAGGTCCCCCTCTTAATGAGCAGTTCTTC
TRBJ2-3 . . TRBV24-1 CATSEARGRKEDTQYF TGTGCCACCAGTGAAGCGAGAGGCCGGAAAGAAGATACGCAGTATTTT
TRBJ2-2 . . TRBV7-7 CASSSIAGANTGELFF TGTGCTAGCAGCTCGATAGCCGGGGCGAACACCGGGGAGCTGTTTTTT
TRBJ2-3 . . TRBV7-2 CASSYTRSDTQYF TGTGCCAGCAGCTATACAAGATCAGATACGCAGTATTTT
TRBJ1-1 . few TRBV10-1 CASSLGGSTEAFF TGCGCCAGCAGTCTGGGGGGTAGTACTGAAGCTTTCTTT
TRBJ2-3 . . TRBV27 CASSLIFVGQTTDTQYF TGTGCCAGCAGTTTAATTTTCGTTGGACAGACAACAGATACGCAGTATTTT
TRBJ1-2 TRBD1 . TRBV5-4 CASTQGQGSYGYTF TGTGCCAGCACCCAGGGACAGGGGAGTTATGGCTACACCTTC
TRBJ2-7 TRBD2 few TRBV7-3 CASSLGRGSYEQYF TGTGCCAGCAGCTTAGGGCGGGGGTCCTACGAGCAGTACTTC
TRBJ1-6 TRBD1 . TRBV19 CASSTTGHRSPLHF TGTGCCAGTAGTACGACAGGGCATCGGTCACCCCTCCACTTT
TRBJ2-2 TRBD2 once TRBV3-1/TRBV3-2 CASSQDFSSGTNTGELFF TGTGCCAGCAGCCAAGATTTTTCTAGCGGGACAAACACCGGGGAGCTGTTTTTT
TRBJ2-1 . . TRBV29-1 CSAWTAPQQFF TGCAGCGCCTGGACAGCCCCCCAGCAGTTCTTC
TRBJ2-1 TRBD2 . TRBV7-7 CASSPSGKGGYNEQFF TGTGCTAGCAGTCCTAGCGGGAAGGGGGGATACAATGAGCAGTTCTTC
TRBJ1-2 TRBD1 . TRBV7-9 CASSSPGQGVVYTF TGTGCCAGCAGCTCTCCGGGACAGGGAGTGGTTTACACCTTC
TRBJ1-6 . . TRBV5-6 CASSLPYNSPLHF TGTGCCAGCAGCCTCCCCTATAATTCACCCCTCCACTTT
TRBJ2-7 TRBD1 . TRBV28 CASSESGGEQYF TGTGCCAGCAGTGAGTCAGGGGGCGAGCAGTACTTC
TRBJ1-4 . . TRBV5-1 CASSSGQPATNEKLFF TGCGCCAGCAGCTCCGGACAGCCTGCAACTAATGAAAAACTGTTTTTT
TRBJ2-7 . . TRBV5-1 CASSFLSEGEQYF TGCGCCAGCAGCTTCCTTTCAGAGGGTGAGCAGTACTTC
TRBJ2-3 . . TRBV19 CASTSTDTQYF TGTGCCAGTACTAGCACAGATACGCAGTATTTT
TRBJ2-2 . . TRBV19 CASILGIGAPGELFF TGTGCCAGTATTCTTGGGATTGGGGCACCCGGGGAGCTGTTTTTT
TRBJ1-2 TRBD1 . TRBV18 CASSPPRGVPDREIDGYTF TGTGCCAGCTCCCCTCCGAGGGGTGTACCCGACAGGGAGATCGATGGCTACACCTTC
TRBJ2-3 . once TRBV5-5 CASSLTGSADTQYF TGTGCCAGCAGCTTAACAGGGTCAGCAGATACGCAGTATTTT
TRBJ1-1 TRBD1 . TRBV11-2 CASSLDVWGQSNTEAFF TGTGCCAGCAGCTTAGATGTATGGGGACAGAGCAACACTGAAGCTTTCTTT
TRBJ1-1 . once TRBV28 CASSAPPGTSTEAFF TGTGCCAGCAGCGCCCCTCCGGGGACTAGCACTGAAGCTTTCTTT
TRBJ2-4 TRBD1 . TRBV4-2 CASSQTGTGGRDIQYF TGTGCCAGCAGCCAGACCGGGACAGGGGGAAGGGACATTCAGTACTTC
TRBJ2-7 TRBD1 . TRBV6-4 CASSDSETGAGEQYF TGTGCCAGCAGTGACTCAGAGACAGGGGCCGGCGAGCAGTACTTC
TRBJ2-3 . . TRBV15 CATSSSSTDTQYF TGTGCCACCAGCAGTTCTAGCACAGATACGCAGTATTTT
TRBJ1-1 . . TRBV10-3 CAIAGVTNTEAFF TGTGCCATCGCGGGGGTTACGAACACTGAAGCTTTCTTT
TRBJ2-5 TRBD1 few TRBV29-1 CSVEPLDRGPNQETQYF TGCAGCGTTGAACCCTTGGACAGGGGGCCGAACCAAGAGACCCAGTACTTC
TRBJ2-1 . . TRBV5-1 CASSLGWRAGEQFF TGCGCCAGCAGCTTGGGATGGAGGGCCGGTGAGCAGTTCTTC
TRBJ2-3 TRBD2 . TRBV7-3 CASSPGLAVTSTDTQYF TGTGCCAGCAGCCCAGGACTAGCGGTTACTAGCACAGATACGCAGTATTTT
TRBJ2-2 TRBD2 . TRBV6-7 CASSSRLAVNTGELFF TGTGCCAGCAGTTCCCGACTAGCGGTTAACACCGGGGAGCTGTTTTTT
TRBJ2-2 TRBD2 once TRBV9 CASSSLGLENTGELFF TGTGCCAGCAGCTCCCTGGGACTAGAGAACACCGGGGAGCTGTTTTTT
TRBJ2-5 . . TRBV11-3 CASSLGRGRLHGQETQYF TGTGCCAGCAGCTTAGGAAGAGGCAGACTACATGGCCAAGAGACCCAGTACTTC
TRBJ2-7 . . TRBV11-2 CASSQQPTYEQYF TGTGCCAGCAGCCAACAGCCTACCTACGAGCAGTACTTC
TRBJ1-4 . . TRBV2 CASERIGGKLFF TGTGCCAGCGAGAGGATAGGCGGAAAACTGTTTTTT
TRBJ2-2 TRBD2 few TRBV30 CAWDPSGSVSGELFF TGTGCCTGGGATCCTAGCGGGAGTGTCTCCGGGGAGCTGTTTTTT
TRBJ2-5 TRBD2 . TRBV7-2 CASGPGWLAGEETQYF TGTGCCAGCGGCCCCGGGTGGCTAGCGGGGGAAGAGACCCAGTACTTC
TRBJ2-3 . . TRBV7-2 CASSLPSRDTQYF TGTGCCAGCAGCTTACCCTCGCGAGATACGCAGTATTTT
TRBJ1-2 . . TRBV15 CATSRDLPQVYGYTF TGTGCCACCAGCAGAGATCTTCCCCAGGTCTATGGCTACACCTTC
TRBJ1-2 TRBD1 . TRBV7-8 CASSYGTGYGYTF TGTGCCAGCAGCTACGGGACAGGGTATGGCTACACCTTC
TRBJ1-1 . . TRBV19 CASSIQDGAPNTEAFF TGTGCCAGTAGTATCCAGGATGGGGCTCCGAACACTGAAGCTTTCTTT
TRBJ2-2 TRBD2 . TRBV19 CASSTPQWASGNTGELFF TGTGCCAGTAGTACCCCCCAATGGGCTAGCGGGAACACCGGGGAGCTGTTTTTT
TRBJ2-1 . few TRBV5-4 CASSLAVVAGEQFF TGTGCCAGCAGCTTGGCCGTAGTAGCCGGTGAGCAGTTCTTC
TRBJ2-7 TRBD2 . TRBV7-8 CASSSLLAGAYEQYF TGTGCCAGCAGCTCTCTCCTAGCGGGAGCTTACGAGCAGTACTTC
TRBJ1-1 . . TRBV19 CASSIPSRTEAFF TGTGCCAGTAGTATCCCTTCCCGCACTGAAGCTTTCTTT
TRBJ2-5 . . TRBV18 CASSPGGAGGEQETQYF TGTGCCAGCTCACCAGGAGGGGCAGGGGGAGAACAAGAGACCCAGTACTTC
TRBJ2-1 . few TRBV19 CASSSQGGVTYNEQFF TGTGCCAGTAGTTCCCAGGGTGGGGTAACCTACAATGAGCAGTTCTTC